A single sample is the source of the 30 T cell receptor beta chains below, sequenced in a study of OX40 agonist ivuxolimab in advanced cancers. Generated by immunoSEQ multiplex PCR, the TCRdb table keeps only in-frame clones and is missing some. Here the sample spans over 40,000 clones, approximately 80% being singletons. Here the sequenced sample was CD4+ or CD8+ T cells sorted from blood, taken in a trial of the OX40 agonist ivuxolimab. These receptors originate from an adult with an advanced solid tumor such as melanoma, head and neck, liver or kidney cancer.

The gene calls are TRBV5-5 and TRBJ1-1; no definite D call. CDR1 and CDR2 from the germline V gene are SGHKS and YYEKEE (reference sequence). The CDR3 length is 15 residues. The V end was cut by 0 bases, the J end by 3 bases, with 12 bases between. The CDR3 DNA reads TGTGCCAGCAGCTTGGAGTGGGGAGAAGACACTGAAGCTTTCTTT. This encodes CASSLEWGEDTEAFF.

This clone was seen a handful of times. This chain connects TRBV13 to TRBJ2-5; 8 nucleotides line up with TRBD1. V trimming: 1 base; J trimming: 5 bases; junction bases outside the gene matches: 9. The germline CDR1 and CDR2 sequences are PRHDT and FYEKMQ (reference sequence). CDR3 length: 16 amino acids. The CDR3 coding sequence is TGTGCCAGCAGCTTAGTAGGACAGGGTTTTGTGGAGACCCAGTACTTC. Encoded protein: CASSLVGQGFVETQYF. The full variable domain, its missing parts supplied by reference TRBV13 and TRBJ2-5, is AAGVIQSPRHLIKEKRETATLKCYPIPRHDTVYWYQQGPGQDPQFLISFYEKMQSDKGSIPDRFSAQQFSDYHSELNMSSLELGDSALYFCASSLVGQGFVETQYFGPGTRLLVL.

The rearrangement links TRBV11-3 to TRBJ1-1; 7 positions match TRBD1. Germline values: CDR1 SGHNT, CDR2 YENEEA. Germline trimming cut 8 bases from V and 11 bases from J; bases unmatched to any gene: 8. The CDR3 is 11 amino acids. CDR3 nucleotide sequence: TGTGCCAGCCAAGCCACAGGGGAGGCTTTCTTT. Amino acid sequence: CASQATGEAFF.

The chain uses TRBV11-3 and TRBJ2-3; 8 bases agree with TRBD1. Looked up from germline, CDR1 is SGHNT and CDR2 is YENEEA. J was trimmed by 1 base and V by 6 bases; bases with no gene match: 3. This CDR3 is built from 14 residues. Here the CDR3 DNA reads TGTGCCAGCAGACCGGGACAGGGCACAGATACGCAGTATTTT. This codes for CASRPGQGTDTQYF.

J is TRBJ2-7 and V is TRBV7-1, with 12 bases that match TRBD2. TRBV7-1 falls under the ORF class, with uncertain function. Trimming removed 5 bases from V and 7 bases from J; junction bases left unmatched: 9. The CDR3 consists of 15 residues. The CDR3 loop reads CASSPASGREGEQYF. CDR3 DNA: TGTGCCAGCAGCCCTGCTAGCGGGAGGGAGGGGGAGCAGTACTTC.

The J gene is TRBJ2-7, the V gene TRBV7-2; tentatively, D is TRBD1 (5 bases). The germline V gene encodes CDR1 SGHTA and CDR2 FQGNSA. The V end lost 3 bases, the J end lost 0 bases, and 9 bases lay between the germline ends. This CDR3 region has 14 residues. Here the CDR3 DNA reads TGTGCCAGCAGCTTGGTCAGGGTCTCCTACGAGCAGTACTTC. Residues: CASSLVRVSYEQYF.

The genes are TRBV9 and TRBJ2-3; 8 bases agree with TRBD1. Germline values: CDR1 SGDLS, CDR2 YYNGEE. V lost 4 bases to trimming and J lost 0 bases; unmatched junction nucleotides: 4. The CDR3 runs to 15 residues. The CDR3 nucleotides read TGTGCCAGCAGCATTGGACAGGGTAGCACAGATACGCAGTATTTT. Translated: CASSIGQGSTDTQYF. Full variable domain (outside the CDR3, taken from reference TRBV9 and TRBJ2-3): DSGVTQTPKHLITATGQRVTLRCSPRSGDLSVYWYQQSLDQGLQFLIQYYNGEERAKGNILERFSAQQFPDLHSELNLSSLELGDSALYFCASSIGQGSTDTQYFGPGTRLTVL.

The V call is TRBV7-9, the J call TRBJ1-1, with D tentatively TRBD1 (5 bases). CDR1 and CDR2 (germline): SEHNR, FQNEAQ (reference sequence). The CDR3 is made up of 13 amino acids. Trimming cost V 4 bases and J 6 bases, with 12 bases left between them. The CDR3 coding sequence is TGTGCCAGCAGCTCGTCAGGGACCCCTGAAGCTTTCTTT. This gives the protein CASSSSGTPEAFF.

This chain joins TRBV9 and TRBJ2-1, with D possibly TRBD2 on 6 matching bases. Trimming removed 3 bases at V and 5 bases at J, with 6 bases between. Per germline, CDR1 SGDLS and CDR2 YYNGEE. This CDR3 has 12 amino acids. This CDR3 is CASSGGDNEQFF. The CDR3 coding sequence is TGTGCCAGCAGCGGGGGGGACAATGAGCAGTTCTTC.

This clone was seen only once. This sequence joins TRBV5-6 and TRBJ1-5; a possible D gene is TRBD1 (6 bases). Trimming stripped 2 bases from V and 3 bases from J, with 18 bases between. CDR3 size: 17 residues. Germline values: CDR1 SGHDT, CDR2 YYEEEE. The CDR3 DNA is TGTGCCAGCAGCTTTAGTGGCGACAGGTTTCTCAATCAGCCCCAGCATTTT. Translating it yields CASSFSGDRFLNQPQHF.

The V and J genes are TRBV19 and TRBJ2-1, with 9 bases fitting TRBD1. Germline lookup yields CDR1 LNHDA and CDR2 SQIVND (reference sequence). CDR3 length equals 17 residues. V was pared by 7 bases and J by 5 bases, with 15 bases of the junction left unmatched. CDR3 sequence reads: CASTDARGQGMDNEQFF. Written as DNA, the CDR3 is TGTGCCAGTACCGATGCGCGAGGACAGGGGATGGACAATGAGCAGTTCTTC.

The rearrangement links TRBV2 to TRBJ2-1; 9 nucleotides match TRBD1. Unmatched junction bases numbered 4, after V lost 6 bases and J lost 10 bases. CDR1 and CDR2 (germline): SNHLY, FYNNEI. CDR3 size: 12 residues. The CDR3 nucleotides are TGTGCCAGCAGGCCTACAGGGGGCGAGCAGTTCTTC. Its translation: CASRPTGGEQFF.

DNA of the CDR3: TGCGCCAGCAGCTTGGACGGGAAAGCTGAAGCTTTCTTT. This translates into CASSLDGKAEAFF. The chain recombines TRBV5-1 with TRBJ1-1; D call uncertain. With 0 bases removed from V and 6 bases from J, the gap between germline ends came to 9 bases. Per the germline V gene, CDR1 is SGHRS and CDR2 is YFSETQ. The CDR3 is 13 amino acids.

The CDR3 loop reads CASSVYSLTSTNEKLFF. CDR3 nucleotide sequence: TGTGCCAGCAGTGTATATAGTTTGACCTCAACTAATGAAAAACTGTTTTTT. The chain uses TRBV2 and TRBJ1-4; no clear D. The CDR3 loop spans 17 amino acids. From germline, CDR1 is SNHLY and CDR2 FYNNEI. V shed 4 bases and J shed 0 bases, with 15 bases lying between them.

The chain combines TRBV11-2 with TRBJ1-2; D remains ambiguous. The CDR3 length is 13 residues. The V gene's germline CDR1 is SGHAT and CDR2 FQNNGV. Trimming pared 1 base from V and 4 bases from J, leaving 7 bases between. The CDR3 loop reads CASSLAGGYGYTF. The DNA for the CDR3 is TGTGCCAGCAGCTTAGCCGGAGGCTATGGCTACACCTTC.

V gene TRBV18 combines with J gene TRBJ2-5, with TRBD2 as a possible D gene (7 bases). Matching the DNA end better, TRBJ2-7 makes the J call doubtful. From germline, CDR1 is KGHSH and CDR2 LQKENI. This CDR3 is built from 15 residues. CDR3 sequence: CASSLGGGDYDEQYF. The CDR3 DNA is TGTGCCAGCTCCTTAGGAGGGGGGGATTACGACGAGCAGTACTTC.

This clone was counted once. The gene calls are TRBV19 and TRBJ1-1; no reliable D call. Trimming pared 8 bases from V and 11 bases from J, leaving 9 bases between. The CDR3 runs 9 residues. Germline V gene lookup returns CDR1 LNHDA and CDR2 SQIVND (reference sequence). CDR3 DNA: TGTGCCAGTCCCCCGGGGGCTTTCTTT. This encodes CASPPGAFF.

The CDR3 DNA reads TGTGCCAGCAGCTTGATGGAGGGCACCGCGGGCTACACCTTC. Encoded protein: CASSLMEGTAGYTF. The V and J genes are TRBV5-6 and TRBJ1-2; D remains ambiguous. The CDR3 covers 14 residues. Germline lookup yields CDR1 SGHDT and CDR2 YYEEEE. With 1 base removed from V and 8 bases from J, the gap between germline ends came to 15 bases.

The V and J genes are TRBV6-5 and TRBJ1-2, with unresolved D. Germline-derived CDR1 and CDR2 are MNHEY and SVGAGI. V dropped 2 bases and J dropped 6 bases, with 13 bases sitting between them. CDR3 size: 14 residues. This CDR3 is CASSYAPPRNGYTF. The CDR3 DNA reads TGTGCCAGCAGTTACGCCCCTCCGAGAAATGGCTACACCTTC.

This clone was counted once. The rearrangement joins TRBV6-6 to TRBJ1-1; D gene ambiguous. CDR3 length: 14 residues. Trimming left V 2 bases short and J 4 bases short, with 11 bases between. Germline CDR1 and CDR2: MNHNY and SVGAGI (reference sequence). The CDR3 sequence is CASSYAEDSTEAFF. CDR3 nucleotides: TGTGCCAGCAGTTACGCAGAGGACTCCACTGAAGCTTTCTTT.

CDR3 in DNA: TGTGCCAGCAGTGAACAAGTAGCGGGAGAAGAGACCCAGTACTTC. Protein: CASSEQVAGEETQYF. The V call is TRBV2, the J call TRBJ2-5, with TRBD2 identical over 9 bases. The junction had 4 bases not matched to a gene; V was cut back by 2 bases and J by 3 bases. This CDR3 has 15 residues. Germline V lookup: CDR1 SNHLY, CDR2 FYNNEI.

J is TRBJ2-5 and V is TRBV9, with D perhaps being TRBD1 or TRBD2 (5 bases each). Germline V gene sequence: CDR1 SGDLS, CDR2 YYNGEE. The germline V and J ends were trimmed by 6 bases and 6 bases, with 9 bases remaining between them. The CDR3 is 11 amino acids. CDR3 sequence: CASNKGQTQYF. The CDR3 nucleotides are TGTGCCAGCAACAAGGGACAGACCCAGTACTTC. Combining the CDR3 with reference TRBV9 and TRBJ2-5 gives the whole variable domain DSGVTQTPKHLITATGQRVTLRCSPRSGDLSVYWYQQSLDQGLQFLIQYYNGEERAKGNILERFSAQQFPDLHSELNLSSLELGDSALYFCASNKGQTQYFGPGTRLLVL.

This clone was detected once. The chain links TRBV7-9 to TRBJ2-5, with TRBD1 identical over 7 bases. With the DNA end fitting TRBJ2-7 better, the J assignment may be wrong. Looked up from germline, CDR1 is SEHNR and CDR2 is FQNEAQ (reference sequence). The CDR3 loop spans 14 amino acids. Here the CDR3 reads CASSLAGGLDEQYF. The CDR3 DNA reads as TGTGCCAGCAGCTTAGCAGGGGGCCTTGACGAGCAGTACTTC.

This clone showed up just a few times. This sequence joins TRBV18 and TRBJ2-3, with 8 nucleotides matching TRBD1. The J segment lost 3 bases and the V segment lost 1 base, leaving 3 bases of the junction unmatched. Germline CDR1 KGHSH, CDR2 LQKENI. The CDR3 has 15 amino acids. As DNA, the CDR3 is TGTGCCAGCTCACCACGGACAGGGAGGACAGATACGCAGTATTTT. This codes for CASSPRTGRTDTQYF.

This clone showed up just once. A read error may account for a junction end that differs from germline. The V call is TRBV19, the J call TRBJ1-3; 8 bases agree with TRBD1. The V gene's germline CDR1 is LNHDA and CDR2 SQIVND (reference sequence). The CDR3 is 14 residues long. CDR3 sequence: CATWGDRSKNTTYF. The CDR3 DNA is TGTGCCACATGGGGGGACAGGTCGAAAAACACCACATATTTT.

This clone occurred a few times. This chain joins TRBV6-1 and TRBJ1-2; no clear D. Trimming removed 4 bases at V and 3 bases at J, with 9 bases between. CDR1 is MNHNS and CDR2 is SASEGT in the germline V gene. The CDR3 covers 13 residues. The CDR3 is CASSAQDYYGYTF. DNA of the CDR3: TGTGCCAGCAGTGCTCAGGACTACTATGGCTACACCTTC.

The CDR3 DNA follows: TGTGCCAGCAGAGCGGGACAGGCGAACACTGAAGCTTTCTTT. Its protein product is CASRAGQANTEAFF. The rearrangement links TRBV6-4 to TRBJ1-1; TRBD1 matches at 8 bases. CDR1 is MRHNA, CDR2 SNTAGT, per germline. CDR3 length: 14 residues. Trimming removed 6 bases from V and 1 base from J; junction bases left unmatched: 4.

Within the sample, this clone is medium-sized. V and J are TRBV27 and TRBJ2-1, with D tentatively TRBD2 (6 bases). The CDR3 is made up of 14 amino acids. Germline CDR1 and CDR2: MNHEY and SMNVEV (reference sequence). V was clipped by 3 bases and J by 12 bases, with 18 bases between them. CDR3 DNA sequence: TGTGCCAGCAGTTTGAGACTAGGGGCGTCGGGGCAGTTCTTC. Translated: CASSLRLGASGQFF.

CDR3 region: CASWSGIFFSGNTIYF. CDR3 sequence (DNA): TGTGCCAGCTGGTCAGGTATCTTTTTCTCTGGAAACACCATATATTTT. The chain carries TRBV2 and TRBJ1-3; D unresolved. The CDR3 is 16 residues long. Deletions cut 8 bases from V and 0 bases from J, with 17 bases between. The germline gives CDR1 SNHLY, CDR2 FYNNEI.

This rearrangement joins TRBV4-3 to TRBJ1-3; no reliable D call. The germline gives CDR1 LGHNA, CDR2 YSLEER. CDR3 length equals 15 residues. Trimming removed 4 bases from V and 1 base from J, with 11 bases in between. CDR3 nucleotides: TGCGCCAGCAGCCCCCAACCGGTGTCTGGAAACACCATATATTTT. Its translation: CASSPQPVSGNTIYF.